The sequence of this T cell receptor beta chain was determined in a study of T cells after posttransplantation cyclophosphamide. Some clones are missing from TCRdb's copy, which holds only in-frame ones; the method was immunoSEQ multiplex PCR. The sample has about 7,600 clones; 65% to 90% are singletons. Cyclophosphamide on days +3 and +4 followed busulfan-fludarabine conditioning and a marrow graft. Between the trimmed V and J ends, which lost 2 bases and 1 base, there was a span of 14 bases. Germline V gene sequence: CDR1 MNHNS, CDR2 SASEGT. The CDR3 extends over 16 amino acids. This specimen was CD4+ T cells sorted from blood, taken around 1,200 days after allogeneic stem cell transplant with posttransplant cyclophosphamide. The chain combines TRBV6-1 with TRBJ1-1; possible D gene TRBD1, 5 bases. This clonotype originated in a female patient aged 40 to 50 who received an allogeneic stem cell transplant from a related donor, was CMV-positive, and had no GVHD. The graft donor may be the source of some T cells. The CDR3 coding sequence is TGTGCCAGCAGTGAACGGCCAGGCGGGGGGAACACTGAAGCTTTCTTT. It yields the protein CASSERPGGGNTEAFF.